Sequencing of this T cell receptor (beta chain) was carried out in a study of blood T cell repertoires in COVID-19. Overall study: T cells, B-cell-depleted T cells, or PBMCs provided the cDNA or gDNA that served as material.

Data came from immunoSEQ multiplex PCR; TCRdb stores just in-frame clones and leaves some out. The data contain approximately 80,000 clones, roughly 88% of them seen just once; the ten biggest clones take up around 7.3%. Germline assignment: CDR1 SEHNR and CDR2 FQNEAQ (reference sequence). CDR3 size: 13 residues. Trimming took off 7 bases at V and 7 bases at J, with 11 bases between the two ends. Sequenced sample: peripheral blood. J is TRBJ1-6 and V is TRBV7-9; D unclear. The TCR was taken from a man aged 45-65 years with active COVID-19. The CDR3 protein is CASTRLANSPLHF. The CDR3 DNA follows: TGTGCCAGCACCAGACTTGCGAATTCACCCCTCCACTTT.